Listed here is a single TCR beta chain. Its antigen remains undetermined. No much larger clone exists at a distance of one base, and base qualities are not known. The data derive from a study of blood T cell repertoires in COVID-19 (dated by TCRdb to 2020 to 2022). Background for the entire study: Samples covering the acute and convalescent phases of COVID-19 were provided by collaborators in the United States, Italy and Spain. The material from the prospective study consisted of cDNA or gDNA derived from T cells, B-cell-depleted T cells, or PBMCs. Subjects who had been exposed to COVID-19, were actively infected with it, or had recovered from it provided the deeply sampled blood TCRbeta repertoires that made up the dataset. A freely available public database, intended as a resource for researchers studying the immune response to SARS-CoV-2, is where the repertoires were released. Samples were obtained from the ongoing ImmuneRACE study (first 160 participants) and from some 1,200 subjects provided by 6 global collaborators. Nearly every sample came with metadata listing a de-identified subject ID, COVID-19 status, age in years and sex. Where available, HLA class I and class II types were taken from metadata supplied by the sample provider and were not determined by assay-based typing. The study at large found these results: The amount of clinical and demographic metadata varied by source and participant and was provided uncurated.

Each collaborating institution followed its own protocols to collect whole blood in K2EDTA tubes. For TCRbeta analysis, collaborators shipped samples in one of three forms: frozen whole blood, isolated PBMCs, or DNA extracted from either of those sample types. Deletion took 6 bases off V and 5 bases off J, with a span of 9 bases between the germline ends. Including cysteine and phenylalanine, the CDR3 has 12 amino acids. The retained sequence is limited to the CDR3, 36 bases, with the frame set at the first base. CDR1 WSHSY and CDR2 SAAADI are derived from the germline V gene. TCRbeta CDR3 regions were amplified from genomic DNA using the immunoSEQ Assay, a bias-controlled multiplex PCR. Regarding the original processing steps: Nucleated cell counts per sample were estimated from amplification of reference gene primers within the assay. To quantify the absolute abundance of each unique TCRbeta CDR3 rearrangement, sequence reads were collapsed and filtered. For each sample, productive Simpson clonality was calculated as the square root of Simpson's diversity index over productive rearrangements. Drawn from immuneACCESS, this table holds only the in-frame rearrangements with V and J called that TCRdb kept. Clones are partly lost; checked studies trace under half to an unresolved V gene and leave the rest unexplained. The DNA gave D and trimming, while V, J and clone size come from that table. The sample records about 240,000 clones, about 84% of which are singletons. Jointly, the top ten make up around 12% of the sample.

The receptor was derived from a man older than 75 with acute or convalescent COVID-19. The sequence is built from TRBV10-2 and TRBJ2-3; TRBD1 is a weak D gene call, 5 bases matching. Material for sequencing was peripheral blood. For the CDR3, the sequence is CASSLTGDTQYF. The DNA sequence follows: TGCGCCAGCAGCCTAACAGGAGATACGCAGTATTTT.